This TCR beta chain originates from a study of graft-versus-host responses after intestinal transplantation. Overall study context: Recipients had multivisceral, liver-intestinal, or isolated intestinal transplants.

The table came from immunoSEQ multiplex PCR; TCRdb's copy has only in-frame clones and leaves some out. The repertoire holds approximately 97,000 clones, 91% seen once, with around 0.2% in the top ten. The study, taken as a whole, reports: Marrow from the recipient contained GvH clones, some of which had appeared first in ileum or blood.

Deletions cut 4 bases from V and 3 bases from J, with 12 bases between. The CDR3 has 14 amino acids. CDR1 is LNHNV and CDR2 is YYDKDF in the germline V gene (reference sequence). As concerns this clone: Antigen specificity is unknown.

The TCR was taken from a human donor who was the organ donor for an intestinal transplant. The sequences come from unstimulated CD4+ T cells sorted from spleen or lymph node cells, collected before transplant. The chain employs TRBV15 and TRBJ1-2; tentatively, D is TRBD1 (5 bases). CDR3 coding DNA: TGTGCCACCAGCAAGACAGCGTCTTACTATGGCTACACCTTC. This translates into CATSKTASYYGYTF.